The clone carrying this T cell receptor (beta chain) was detected only once. As yet, its antigen is unknown. As originally analysed: Productive clonotypes were detectable down to 2.59 x 10-5 frequency. The repertoire was sequenced with immunoSEQ multiplex PCR; TCRdb's copy has only in-frame clones and lacks some. The DNA was the basis for D and trimming; V, J and clone size are from that table. The sample holds 35,000 to 45,000 clones, 70% to 90% seen once. This specimen belongs to a study of STAT5B mutations in CD4+ large granular lymphocyte leukemia. Study-wide results and caveats: TRBV06-family usage was enriched in top patient clones (8/27) versus controls (2/35).

The length of the CDR3 is 13 residues. The V and J ends lost 5 bases and 2 bases respectively, with 10 bases between them. In germline, CDR1 is SGHNT, CDR2 YYREEE (reference sequence). The material sequenced was CD4+ T cells from blood buffy coats. This TCR was sampled from a human donor in good health. V is TRBV5-4 and J is TRBJ1-1; no clear D. In nucleotides, the CDR3 is TGTGCCAGCAGGGAAACACCAAACACTGAAGCTTTCTTT. Its protein product is CASRETPNTEAFF.